This T cell receptor beta chain was sequenced for a study of tumor and adjacent non-tumor tissue in lung cancer. Whole-study results and caveats: Compared with tumor, normal lung showed significantly lower TCR diversity. Tumor repertoires had a smaller top 100 clone share than normal lung.

Concerning this clonotype itself: Its target is not known. Sequence at one end of the junction differs from germline and may be a read error.

A modified ARM-PCR protocol with three rounds of nested PCR amplified TCRbeta. Each CDR3 protein is one row after TCRdb ran MiXCR on the multiplex PCR reads. The top ten hold 37% of the sample, which has some 99,000 distinct CDR3 sequences, 60% to 80% seen once. This sample's RNA came from whole unsorted tissue. Between August and November 2014, newly diagnosed, chemotherapy-naive lung cancer patients underwent thoracic surgery in China. This CDR3 is 14 amino acids long. The V gene's germline CDR1 is SGHRS and CDR2 YFSETQ. Sequencing was carried out using lung tumor tissue. The genes are TRBV5-1 and TRBJ2-2; D uncertain. The TCR originated in a woman aged 60 to 75 with non-small cell lung cancer. CDR3 protein: CVSSLRENTEELFF. Written as DNA, the CDR3 is TGCGTCAGCAGCTTAAGAGAGAACACCGAGGAGCTGTTTTTT.